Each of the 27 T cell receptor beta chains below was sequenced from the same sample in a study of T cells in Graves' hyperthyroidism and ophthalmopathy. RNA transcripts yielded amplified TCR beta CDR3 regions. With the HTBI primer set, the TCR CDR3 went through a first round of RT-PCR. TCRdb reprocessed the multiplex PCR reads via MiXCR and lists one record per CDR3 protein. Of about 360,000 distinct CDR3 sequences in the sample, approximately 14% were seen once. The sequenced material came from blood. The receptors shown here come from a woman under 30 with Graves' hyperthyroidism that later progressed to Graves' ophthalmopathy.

CDR3 nucleotides: TGTGCCAGCAGTTTACGATTAGATCGGCCCCAGCATTTT. It is translated as CASSLRLDRPQHF. The J gene is TRBJ1-5, the V gene TRBV28, with no clear D. The V end lost 2 bases, the J end lost 9 bases, and 11 bases lay between the germline ends. CDR1 is MDHEN and CDR2 is SYDVKM in the germline V gene. The CDR3 is made up of 13 amino acids.

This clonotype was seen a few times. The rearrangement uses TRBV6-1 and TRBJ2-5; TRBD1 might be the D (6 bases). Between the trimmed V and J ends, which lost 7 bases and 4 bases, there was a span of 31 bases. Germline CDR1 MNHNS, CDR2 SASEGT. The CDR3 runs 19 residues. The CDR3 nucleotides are TGTGCCAGCAAACGTTCCTTTATGGACAGTCTAGGGTCCAGAGAGACCCAGTACTTC. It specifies CASKRSFMDSLGSRETQYF.

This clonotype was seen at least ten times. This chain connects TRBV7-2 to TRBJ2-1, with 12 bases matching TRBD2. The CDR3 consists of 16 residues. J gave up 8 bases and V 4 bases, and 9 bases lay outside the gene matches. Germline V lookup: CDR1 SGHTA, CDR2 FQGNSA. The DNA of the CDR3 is TGTGCCAGCAGCTCGCTAGCGGGAGGGCCTTTGTATGAGCAGTTCTTC. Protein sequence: CASSSLAGGPLYEQFF.

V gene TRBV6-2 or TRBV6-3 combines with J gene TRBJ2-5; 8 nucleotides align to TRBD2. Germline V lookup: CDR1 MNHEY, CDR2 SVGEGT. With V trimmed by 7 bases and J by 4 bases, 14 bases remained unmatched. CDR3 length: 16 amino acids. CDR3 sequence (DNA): TGTGCCAGCAAAGGACTAGCCTGGGGAGTAGGAGAGACCCAGTACTTC. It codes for CASKGLAWGVGETQYF.

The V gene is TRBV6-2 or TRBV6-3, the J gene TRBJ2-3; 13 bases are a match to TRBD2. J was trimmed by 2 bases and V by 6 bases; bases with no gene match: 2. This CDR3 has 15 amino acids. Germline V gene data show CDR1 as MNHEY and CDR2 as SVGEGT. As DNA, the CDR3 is TGTGCCAGCAGGACTAGCGGGAGGATCACAGATACGCAGTATTTT. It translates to CASRTSGRITDTQYF.

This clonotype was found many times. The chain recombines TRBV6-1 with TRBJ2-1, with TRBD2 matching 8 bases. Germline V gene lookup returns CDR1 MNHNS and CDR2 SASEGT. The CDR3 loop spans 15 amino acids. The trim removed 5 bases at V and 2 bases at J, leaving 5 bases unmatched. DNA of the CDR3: TGTGCCAGCAGTTTTCTAGCGGGCGCCTACAATGAGCAGTTCTTC. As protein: CASSFLAGAYNEQFF.

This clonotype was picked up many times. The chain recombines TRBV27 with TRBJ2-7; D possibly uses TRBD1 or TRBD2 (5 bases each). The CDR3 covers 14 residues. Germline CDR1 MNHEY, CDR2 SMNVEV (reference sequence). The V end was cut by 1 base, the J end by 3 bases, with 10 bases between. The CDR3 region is CASSLFRGHYEQYF. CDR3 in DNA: TGTGCCAGCAGTTTATTTCGGGGCCACTACGAGCAGTACTTC.

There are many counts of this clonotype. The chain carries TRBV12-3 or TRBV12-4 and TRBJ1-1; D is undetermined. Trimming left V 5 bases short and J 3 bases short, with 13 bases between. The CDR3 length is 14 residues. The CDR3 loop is CASSPWQADTEAFF. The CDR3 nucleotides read TGTGCCAGCAGTCCCTGGCAGGCGGACACTGAAGCTTTCTTT.

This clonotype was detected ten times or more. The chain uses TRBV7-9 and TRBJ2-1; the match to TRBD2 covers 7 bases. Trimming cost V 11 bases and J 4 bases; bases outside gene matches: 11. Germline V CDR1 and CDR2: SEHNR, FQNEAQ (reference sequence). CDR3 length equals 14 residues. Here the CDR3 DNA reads TGTGCCTCAGCACCGGGACTAAGTTACAATGAGCAGTTCTTC. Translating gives CASAPGLSYNEQFF.

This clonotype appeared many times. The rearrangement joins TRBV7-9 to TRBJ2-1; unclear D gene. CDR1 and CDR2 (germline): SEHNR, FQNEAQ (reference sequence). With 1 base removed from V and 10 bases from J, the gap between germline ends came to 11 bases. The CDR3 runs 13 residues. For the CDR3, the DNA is TGTGCCAGCAGCTTAGACGCTCGGGTAGAGCAGTTCTTC. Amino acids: CASSLDARVEQFF.

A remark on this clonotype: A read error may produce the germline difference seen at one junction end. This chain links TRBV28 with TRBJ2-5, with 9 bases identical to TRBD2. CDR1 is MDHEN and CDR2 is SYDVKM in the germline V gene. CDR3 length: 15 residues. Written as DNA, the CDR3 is TGTGCCAGCAGTTTGCCTCTAGCGGGGCAAGGGACCCAGTACTTC. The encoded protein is CASSLPLAGQGTQYF.

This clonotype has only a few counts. CDR3: CASSPQASGSSYEQYF. The CDR3 DNA reads TGTGCCAGCAGCCCCCAAGCGAGCGGGAGCTCCTACGAGCAGTACTTC. The chain links TRBV7-2 to TRBJ2-7; 8 positions match TRBD2. Germline V lookup: CDR1 SGHTA, CDR2 FQGNSA. The trim removed 5 bases at V and 0 bases at J, leaving 9 bases unmatched. The CDR3 extends over 16 amino acids.

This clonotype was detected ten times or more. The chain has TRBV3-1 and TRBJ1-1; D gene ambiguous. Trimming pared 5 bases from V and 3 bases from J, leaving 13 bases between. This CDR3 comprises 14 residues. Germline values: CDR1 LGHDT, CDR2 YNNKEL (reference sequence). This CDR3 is CASSSAREDTEAFF. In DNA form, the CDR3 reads TGTGCCAGCAGCTCCGCCCGGGAAGACACTGAAGCTTTCTTT.

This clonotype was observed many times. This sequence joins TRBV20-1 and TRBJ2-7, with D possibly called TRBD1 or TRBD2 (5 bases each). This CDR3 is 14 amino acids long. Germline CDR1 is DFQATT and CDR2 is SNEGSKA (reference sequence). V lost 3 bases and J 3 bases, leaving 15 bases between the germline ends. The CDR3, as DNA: TGCAGTGCTAGGAGGGGCCTAGGAGGCTACGAGCAGTACTTC. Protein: CSARRGLGGYEQYF.

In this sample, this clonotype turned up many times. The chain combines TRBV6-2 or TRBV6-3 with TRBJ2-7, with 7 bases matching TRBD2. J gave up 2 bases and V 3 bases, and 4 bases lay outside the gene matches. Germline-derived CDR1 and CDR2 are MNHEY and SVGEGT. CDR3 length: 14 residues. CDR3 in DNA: TGTGCCAGCAGTTATTCGGGAGGCCCCTACGAGCAGTACTTC. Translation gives CASSYSGGPYEQYF.

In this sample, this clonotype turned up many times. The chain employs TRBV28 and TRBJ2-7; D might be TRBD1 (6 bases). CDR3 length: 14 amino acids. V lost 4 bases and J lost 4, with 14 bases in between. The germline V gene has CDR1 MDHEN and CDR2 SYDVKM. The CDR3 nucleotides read TGTGCCAGCAGTTATCCGGGCCAGGGGTACGAGCAGTACTTC. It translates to CASSYPGQGYEQYF.

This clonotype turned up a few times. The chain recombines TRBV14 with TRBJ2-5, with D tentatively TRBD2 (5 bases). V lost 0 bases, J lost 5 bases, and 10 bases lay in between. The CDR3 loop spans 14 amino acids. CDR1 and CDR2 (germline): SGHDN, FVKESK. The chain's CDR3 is CASSQDRVAETQYF. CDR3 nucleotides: TGTGCCAGCAGCCAAGATCGGGTAGCGGAGACCCAGTACTTC.

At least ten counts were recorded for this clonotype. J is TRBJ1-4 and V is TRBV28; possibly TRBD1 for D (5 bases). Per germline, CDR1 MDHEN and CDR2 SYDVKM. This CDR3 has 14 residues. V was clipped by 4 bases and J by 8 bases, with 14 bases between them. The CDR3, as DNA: TGTGCCAGCAGTTGGGACTCAAGAGGAGAAAAACTGTTTTTT. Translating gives CASSWDSRGEKLFF. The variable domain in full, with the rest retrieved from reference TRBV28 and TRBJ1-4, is DVKVTQSSRYLVKRTGEKVFLECVQDMDHENMFWYRQDPGLGLRLIYFSYDVKMKEKGDIPEGYSVSREKKERFSLILESASTNQTSMYLCASSWDSRGEKLFFGSGTQLSVL.

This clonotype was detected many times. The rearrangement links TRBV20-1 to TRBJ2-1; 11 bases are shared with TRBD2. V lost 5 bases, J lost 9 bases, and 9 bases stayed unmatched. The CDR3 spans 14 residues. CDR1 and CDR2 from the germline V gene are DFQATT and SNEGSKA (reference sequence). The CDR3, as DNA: TGCAGTGCTCGGACTAGCGGGCGACGGGGTGAGCAGTTCTTC. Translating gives CSARTSGRRGEQFF.

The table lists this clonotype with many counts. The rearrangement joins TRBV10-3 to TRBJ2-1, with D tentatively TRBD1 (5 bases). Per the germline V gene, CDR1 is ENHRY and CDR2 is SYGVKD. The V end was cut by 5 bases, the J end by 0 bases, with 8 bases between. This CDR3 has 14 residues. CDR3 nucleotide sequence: TGTGCCATCAGTCAGGGAAGCTCCTACAATGAGCAGTTCTTC. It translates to CAISQGSSYNEQFF.

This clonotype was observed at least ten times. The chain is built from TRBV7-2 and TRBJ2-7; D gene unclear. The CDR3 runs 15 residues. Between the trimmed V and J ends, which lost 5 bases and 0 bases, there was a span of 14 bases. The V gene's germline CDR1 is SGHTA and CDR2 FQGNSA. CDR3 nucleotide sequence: TGTGCCAGCAGCCCCTGGCGGCGGAGCTCCTACGAGCAGTACTTC. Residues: CASSPWRRSSYEQYF. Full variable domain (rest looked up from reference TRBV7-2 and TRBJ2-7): GAGVSQSPSNKVTEKGKDVELRCDPISGHTALYWYRQSLGQGLEFLIYFQGNSAPDKSGLPSDRFSAERTGGSVSTLTIQRTQQEDSAVYLCASSPWRRSSYEQYFGPGTRLTVT.

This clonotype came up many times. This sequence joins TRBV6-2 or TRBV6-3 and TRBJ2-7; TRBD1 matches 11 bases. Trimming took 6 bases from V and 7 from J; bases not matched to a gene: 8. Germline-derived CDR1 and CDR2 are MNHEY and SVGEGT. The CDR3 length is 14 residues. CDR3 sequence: CASSPGQGAGEQYF. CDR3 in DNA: TGTGCCAGCAGCCCTGGACAGGGGGCGGGGGAGCAGTACTTC.

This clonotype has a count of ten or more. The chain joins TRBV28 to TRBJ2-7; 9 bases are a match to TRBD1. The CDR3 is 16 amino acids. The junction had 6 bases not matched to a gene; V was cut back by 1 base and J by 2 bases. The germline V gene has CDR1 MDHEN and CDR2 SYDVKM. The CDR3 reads CASSLSGQGGTYEQYF. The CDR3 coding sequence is TGTGCCAGCAGTTTATCGGGACAGGGTGGGACCTACGAGCAGTACTTC. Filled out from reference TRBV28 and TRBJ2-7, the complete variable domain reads DVKVTQSSRYLVKRTGEKVFLECVQDMDHENMFWYRQDPGLGLRLIYFSYDVKMKEKGDIPEGYSVSREKKERFSLILESASTNQTSMYLCASSLSGQGGTYEQYFGPGTRLTVT.

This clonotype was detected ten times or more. The CDR3: CASCLLGTGDNSPLHF. CDR3 coding DNA: TGTGCCAGCTGCCTCCTCGGGACCGGCGATAATTCACCCCTCCACTTT. The chain employs TRBV12-3 or TRBV12-4 and TRBJ1-6, with a weak D call TRBD1 (5 bases). The V and J ends lost 8 bases and 5 bases respectively, with 19 bases between them. This CDR3 has 16 residues.

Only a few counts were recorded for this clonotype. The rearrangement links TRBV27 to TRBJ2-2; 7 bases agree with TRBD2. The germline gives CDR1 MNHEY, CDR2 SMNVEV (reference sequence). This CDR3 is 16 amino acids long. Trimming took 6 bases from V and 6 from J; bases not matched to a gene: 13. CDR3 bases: TGTGCCAGCAGCTCGCTTGGCGGGAGAGACTCCGGGGAGCTGTTTTTT. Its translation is CASSSLGGRDSGELFF.

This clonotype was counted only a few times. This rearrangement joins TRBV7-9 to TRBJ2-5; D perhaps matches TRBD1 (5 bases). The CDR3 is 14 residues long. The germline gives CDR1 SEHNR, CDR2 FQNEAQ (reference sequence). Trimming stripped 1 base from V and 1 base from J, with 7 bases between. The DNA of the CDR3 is TGTGCCAGCAGCTTAGAACAGGTCCAAGAGACCCAGTACTTC. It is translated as CASSLEQVQETQYF.

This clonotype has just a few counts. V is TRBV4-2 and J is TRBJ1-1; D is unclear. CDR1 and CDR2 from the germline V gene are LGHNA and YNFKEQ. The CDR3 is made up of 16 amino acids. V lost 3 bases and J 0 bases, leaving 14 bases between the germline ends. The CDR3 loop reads CASSHKGRHLNTEAFF. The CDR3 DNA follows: TGTGCCAGCAGCCACAAGGGTAGACACCTGAACACTGAAGCTTTCTTT.